These T cell receptor beta chains were read from a single sample in a study of Tregs in tolerant kidney transplant recipients. Clones were sequenced by immunoSEQ multiplex PCR, and TCRdb holds only the in-frame ones, with some missing. The table records roughly 70,000 clones, about 89% of them present only once. Sequenced here: CD4+ T cells from blood (PBMCs), sampled 6 months after the transplant. The receptors stem from a human patient who received a combined kidney and bone marrow transplant. The graft donor may account for some of the T cells. CDR3s include the opening cysteine and the closing phenylalanine or tryptophan. A D gene is named only where the DNA matches it firmly. For some rows the clone size is stated as once, few or many, or as a class when expanded; others skip it.

>TRBJ1-1|.|TRBV19|.
TGTGCCAGTACCTTCAAGCTCGGGGACACTGAAGCTTTCTTT
CASTFKLGDTEAFF
>TRBJ2-7|.|TRBV5-1|.
TGCGCCAGCAGCCCCCTCCCCGTGGAGGGAGTTGCATCCTACGAGCAGTACTTC
CASSPLPVEGVASYEQYF
>TRBJ2-1|.|TRBV29-1|.
TGCAGCGTTGAAAGGACGCGAGCGGATGAGCAGTTCTTC
CSVERTRADEQFF
>TRBJ1-3|.|TRBV4-1|.
TGCGCCAGCAGCCCCAGGGCCAGCTCTGGAAACACCATATATTTT
CASSPRASSGNTIYF
>TRBJ2-1|.|TRBV5-1|.
TGCGCCAGCAGCTTTGGGCTGACCAATGAGCAGTTCTTC
CASSFGLTNEQFF
>TRBJ2-1|TRBD2|TRBV10-3|once
TGTGCCATCAGTGAGTTATCACTAGCGGGAGTTACCAATGAGCAGTTCTTC
CAISELSLAGVTNEQFF
>TRBJ1-1|TRBD1|TRBV28|.
TGTGCCAGCAGGGGGACAGCTGTGAACACTGAAGCTTTCTTT
CASRGTAVNTEAFF
>TRBJ1-2|.|TRBV11-2|.
TGTGCCAGCAGCTTTACAGCCGGAGGCTACACCTTC
CASSFTAGGYTF
>TRBJ2-1|TRBD2|TRBV11-3|once
TGTGCCAGCGGGGGGACTAGCGGCAATGAGCAGTTCTTC
CASGGTSGNEQFF
>TRBJ1-1|TRBD1|TRBV11-3|.
TGTGCCAGCGGGTGGGACAGCAACACTGAAGCTTTCTTT
CASGWDSNTEAFF
>TRBJ2-3|TRBD2|TRBV12-5|.
TGTGCTAGTGGTTTGGTACTAGCGGGGAGCACAGATACGCAGTATTTT
CASGLVLAGSTDTQYF
>TRBJ2-5|.|TRBV7-8|.
TGTGCCAGCAGCTTAGGGGCGGGGCCCCAGTACTTC
CASSLGAGPQYF
>TRBJ2-3|.|TRBV19|.
TGTGCCAGTTGCCTTGGCAGTGCCAAGGATACGCAGTATTTT
CASCLGSAKDTQYF
>TRBJ2-2|.|TRBV7-9|.
TGTGCCAGCAGCTTAGCCCCCCTAGTCACCGGGGAGCTGTTTTTT
CASSLAPLVTGELFF
>TRBJ2-3|TRBD2|TRBV28|.
TGTGCCAGCAGTTTACTCGCTAGCGGAAACACAGATACGCAGTATTTT
CASSLLASGNTDTQYF
>TRBJ2-7|.|TRBV6-5|medium-sized
TGTGCCAGCAGTTACAACAGGAACTACGAGCAGTACTTC
CASSYNRNYEQYF
>TRBJ1-1|TRBD1|TRBV10-3|.
TGTGCCATCAGTCTAAAACAGGGGGACGCTGAAGCTTTCTTT
CAISLKQGDAEAFF
>TRBJ2-3|TRBD2|TRBV6-5|.
TGTGCCACCCTAGCGGGAGGACCAGATACGCAGTATTTT
CATLAGGPDTQYF
>TRBJ2-1|TRBD2|TRBV4-3|.
TGCGCCAGCAGCCAAGATTGGACTAGCGGGAGCAACAATGAGCAGTTCTTC
CASSQDWTSGSNNEQFF
>TRBJ1-1|.|TRBV7-2|.
TGTGCCAGCAGCCGAGACAGGACTGAAGCTTTCTTT
CASSRDRTEAFF
>TRBJ2-7|TRBD2|TRBV7-2|.
TGTGCCAGCAGCAGAGGACTAGCGGTAAACTACGAGCAGTACTTC
CASSRGLAVNYEQYF
>TRBJ1-5|.|TRBV5-6|.
TGTGCCAGCAGCCGGGGGGGGGTAGAGGCCCAGCATTTT
CASSRGGVEAQHF
>TRBJ2-5|TRBD2|TRBV4-3|once
TGCGCCAGCAGCCAAGATCGGCGGGGGGAAGAGACCCAGTACTTC
CASSQDRRGEETQYF
>TRBJ2-7|TRBD2|TRBV5-5|.
TGTGCCAGCAGCCTGGGACTAGCGGGTTCCTACGAGCAGTACTTC
CASSLGLAGSYEQYF
>TRBJ1-5|.|TRBV28|.
TGTGCCAGCACAACTGGCCGAGGTAGCAATCAGCCCCAGCATTTT
CASTTGRGSNQPQHF
>TRBJ2-1|TRBD2|TRBV5-4|.
TGTGCCAGCAAACCAGCGGGAGTCAATGAGCAGTTCTTC
CASKPAGVNEQFF
>TRBJ2-7|TRBD1|TRBV11-3|.
TGTGCCAGCAGCCCTGGGACAGGGGGCTACGAGCAGTACTTC
CASSPGTGGYEQYF
>TRBJ2-7|TRBD2|TRBV27|.
TGTGCCAGCCGACTAGCCAGCGGGTACTCCTACGAGCAGTACTTC
CASRLASGYSYEQYF
>TRBJ1-2|TRBD1|TRBV7-4|once
TGTGCCAGCAGTAAGGACAGGGTTAACTATGGCTACACCTTC
CASSKDRVNYGYTF
>TRBJ1-1|.|TRBV6-1|.
TGTGCCAGCAATATACAGGAGAACACTGAAGCTTTCTTT
CASNIQENTEAFF
>TRBJ2-3|.|TRBV11-3|once
TGTGCCAGCAGCTTAGATCAATTGGGCACTGGCACAGATACGCAGTATTTT
CASSLDQLGTGTDTQYF
>TRBJ2-3|.|TRBV7-3|.
TGTGCCAGCAGCTTAGGGACTGTCACAGATACGCAGTATTTT
CASSLGTVTDTQYF
>TRBJ2-1|TRBD2|TRBV7-8|.
TGTGCCAGCAGCCAGGGGGCTGGGCCCAAATCACCGGGACTAGCGGGACGGAATGAGCAGTTCTTC
CASSQGAGPKSPGLAGRNEQFF
>TRBJ1-1|.|TRBV30|.
TGTGCCCACAGGCAGAACACTGAAGCTTTCTTT
CAHRQNTEAFF
>TRBJ1-2|.|TRBV30|.
TGTGCCTGGACCCCAGGTCGAGCCCCCGATGGCTACACCTTC
CAWTPGRAPDGYTF
>TRBJ2-2|TRBD1|TRBV7-2|.
TGTGCCAGCAGCATACGACAGGGTAGAGGTGTTGCGGAGCTGTTTTTT
CASSIRQGRGVAELFF
>TRBJ1-4|.|TRBV7-9|.
TGTGCCAGCAGCTTACAGGGAGGGAGTGAAAAACTGTTTTTT
CASSLQGGSEKLFF
>TRBJ2-1|TRBD2|TRBV29-1|.
TGCAGCGTACTTATAGCGGGAGGCAATGAGCAGTTCTTC
CSVLIAGGNEQFF
>TRBJ2-7|.|TRBV7-2|.
TGTGCCAGCAGCTTAGGTACAGGGTACGAGCAGTACTTC
CASSLGTGYEQYF
>TRBJ2-3|TRBD1|TRBV5-6|.
TGTGCCAGCAGCTTGAGGGGGCACACAGATACGCAGTATTTT
CASSLRGHTDTQYF
>TRBJ2-3|TRBD2|TRBV7-2|.
TGTGCCAGCAGCTTAGCAGGGAGCGGGGGTCCCACAGATACGCAGTATTTT
CASSLAGSGGPTDTQYF
>TRBJ1-2|TRBD1|TRBV5-6|few
TGTGCCAGCAGCTTAAGTGGGACAGGGGGCCTCTATGGCTACACCTTC
CASSLSGTGGLYGYTF
>TRBJ2-7|.|TRBV18|.
TGTGCCAGCTCAGCGACTAGCTCCTACGAGCAGTACTTC
CASSATSSYEQYF
>TRBJ2-7|.|TRBV6-5|.
TGTGCCAGCAGTAGTAACAATTACGAGCAGTACTTC
CASSSNNYEQYF